The 18 T cell receptor beta chains given below trace back to one sample, sequenced in a study of Ad26.COV2.S vaccination and SARS-CoV-2 variants. Produced via immunoSEQ multiplex PCR; TCRdb's table is partial and in-frame only. The sample consists of around 450,000 clones, approximately 89% of them appearing once. Noted treatment: 19 received Ad26.COV2.S at low or high dose, single or two shots; five or six received placebo; per-sample allocation not given. Specimens were obtained on day 63 following the first vaccine or placebo injection. The material sequenced was peripheral blood, taken in a trial of Ad26.COV2.S vaccine versus placebo. The receptors shown here come from a person aged 18 to 65 who received the Ad26.COV2.S COVID-19 vaccine or a placebo.

The chain joins TRBV3-1 (or the pseudogene TRBV3-2) to TRBJ2-7; 9 positions agree with TRBD1. Germline V gene lookup returns CDR1 LGHDT and CDR2 YNNKEL (reference sequence). J was trimmed by 6 bases and V by 0 bases; bases with no gene match: 12. This CDR3 contains 17 residues. Here the CDR3 reads CASSQDYRGQGLGEQYF. CDR3 coding DNA: TGTGCCAGCAGCCAAGATTATAGGGGACAGGGACTTGGCGAGCAGTACTTC.

The chain recombines TRBV5-4 with TRBJ2-5; 8 positions match TRBD1. There are 13 residues in the CDR3. Germline-derived CDR1 and CDR2 are SGHNT and YYREEE (reference sequence). V trimming: 4 bases; J trimming: 3 bases; junction bases outside the gene matches: 2. DNA for the CDR3: TGTGCCAGCAGCGACAGGGGAAAAGAGACCCAGTACTTC. This translates into CASSDRGKETQYF.

V is TRBV5-4 and J is TRBJ2-3; D is uncertain. The CDR3 loop spans 16 amino acids. V lost 7 bases and J lost 3, with 21 bases in between. Germline values: CDR1 SGHNT, CDR2 YYREEE (reference sequence). The CDR3 spells CASAVRLAGATDTQYF. CDR3 in DNA: TGTGCCAGCGCTGTCCGCTTAGCTGGAGCAACAGATACGCAGTATTTT.

The chain recombines TRBV28 with TRBJ1-4; D not resolved. The CDR3 spans 12 residues. Looked up from germline, CDR1 is MDHEN and CDR2 is SYDVKM. V shed 6 bases and J shed 6 bases, with 8 bases lying between them. The CDR3 reads CASRQSDEKLFF. CDR3 sequence (DNA): TGTGCCAGCAGGCAATCCGATGAAAAACTGTTTTTT.

The chain has TRBV11-2 and TRBJ1-1; D remains unclear. Trimming shortened V by 3 bases and J by 0 bases, and 8 bases separated the two germline ends. The CDR3 extends over 14 amino acids. Per the germline V gene, CDR1 is SGHAT and CDR2 is FQNNGV. The CDR3 DNA reads TGTGCCAGCAGCTTTATATCTGTGAACACTGAAGCTTTCTTT. It codes for CASSFISVNTEAFF.

The chain employs TRBV6-2 or TRBV6-3 and TRBJ1-1; 8 nucleotides line up with TRBD1. This CDR3 region has 14 residues. Trimming at V came to 2 bases and at J to 7 bases, leaving 6 bases not matched to a gene. Germline-derived CDR1 and CDR2 are MNHEY and SVGEGT. In DNA form, the CDR3 reads TGTGCCAGCAGTTACCCAACAGGGGGTAATGAAGCTTTCTTT. This encodes CASSYPTGGNEAFF.

The chain couples TRBV9 to TRBJ1-2; D uncertain. CDR1 is SGDLS, CDR2 YYNGEE, per germline. The CDR3 length is 14 residues. Trimming stripped 3 bases from V and 8 bases from J, with 17 bases between. CDR3 sequence: CASSERVPPRGYTF. In DNA, the CDR3 is TGTGCCAGCAGCGAGCGGGTCCCCCCGCGGGGCTACACCTTC.

The CDR3 reads CASAARGGNQPQHF. The CDR3 DNA sequence: TGTGCCAGCGCCGCGAGGGGAGGCAATCAGCCCCAGCATTTT. This sequence joins TRBV2 and TRBJ1-5, with D tentatively TRBD1 (5 bases). The germline V gene has CDR1 SNHLY and CDR2 FYNNEI. V lost 8 bases and J lost 2, with 13 bases in between. The CDR3 has 14 amino acids.

The V call is TRBV19, the J call TRBJ2-7; 8 bases fit TRBD1. Per germline, CDR1 LNHDA and CDR2 SQIVND (reference sequence). CDR3 length equals 18 residues. The V gene end was trimmed by 3 bases and the J gene end by 0 bases; junction bases not matched to a gene: 13. The CDR3 DNA reads TGTGCCAGTAGTATGGTTTTTGGGGGACAGGACGACTCCTACGAGCAGTACTTC. This translates into CASSMVFGGQDDSYEQYF.

V gene TRBV5-8 combines with J gene TRBJ2-1, with unresolved D. Germline V gives CDR1 SGHTS, CDR2 YDEGEE. The CDR3 consists of 11 residues. V lost 4 bases and J lost 5, with 4 bases in between. CDR3 amino acids: CASSLHNEQFF. CDR3 in DNA: TGTGCCAGCAGCCTCCACAATGAGCAGTTCTTC.

The chain recombines TRBV5-4 with TRBJ2-1, with 8 bases aligning to TRBD2. CDR3 length: 14 residues. Germline V gene lookup returns CDR1 SGHNT and CDR2 YYREEE (reference sequence). V was pared by 4 bases and J by 0 bases, with 0 bases of the junction left unmatched. CDR3 nucleotides: TGTGCCAGCAGCGGGACTAGCTCCTACAATGAGCAGTTCTTC. Translation: CASSGTSSYNEQFF.

In this sample, this clone turned up a few times. V is TRBV2 and J is TRBJ1-1; D might be TRBD1 (6 bases). The CDR3 consists of 14 residues. Germline CDR1 reads SNHLY; CDR2 reads FYNNEI. Trimming took off 6 bases at V and 4 bases at J, with 15 bases between the two ends. The CDR3 sequence: CASSNRVLGTEAFF. The DNA of the CDR3 is TGTGCCAGCAGCAACAGGGTGTTGGGCACTGAAGCTTTCTTT.

V is TRBV30 and J is TRBJ1-6; D remains unclear. Trimming removed 0 bases from V and 0 bases from J, with 6 bases in between. The CDR3 length is 15 residues. CDR1 and CDR2 from the germline V gene are GTSNPN and SVGIG (reference sequence). CDR3 sequence: CAWSVGSSYNSPLHF. The DNA for the CDR3 is TGTGCCTGGAGTGTTGGAAGCTCCTATAATTCACCCCTCCACTTT.

The gene calls are TRBV28 and TRBJ1-5; maybe TRBD1 (5 bases). The ends were cut back, 4 bases at V and 6 bases at J, with 16 bases in the middle. Germline V gene lookup returns CDR1 MDHEN and CDR2 SYDVKM. The CDR3 consists of 15 residues. The CDR3 protein is CASSSNSGSAQPQHF. The CDR3 region has the DNA TGTGCCAGCAGTTCGAACTCAGGGTCCGCTCAGCCCCAGCATTTT. The whole variable domain, remainder taken from reference TRBV28 and TRBJ1-5, is DVKVTQSSRYLVKRTGEKVFLECVQDMDHENMFWYRQDPGLGLRLIYFSYDVKMKEKGDIPEGYSVSREKKERFSLILESASTNQTSMYLCASSSNSGSAQPQHFGDGTRLSIL.

In this sample, this clone turned up once. The CDR3 DNA sequence: TGTGCCAGCGAACACTTGTTTAGCTCCGGGTCCCCCTACGAGCAGTACGTC. This codes for CASEHLFSSGSPYEQYV. The chain recombines TRBV5-7 with TRBJ2-7; D remains ambiguous. TRBV5-7 is an ORF, and what it does is uncertain. CDR3 length equals 17 residues. With 7 bases removed from V and 2 bases from J, the gap between germline ends came to 25 bases.

The chain uses TRBV6-2 or TRBV6-3 and TRBJ1-1; D call uncertain. The CDR3 length is 14 residues. Germline assignment: CDR1 MNHEY and CDR2 SVGEGT. V lost 0 bases and J 5 bases, leaving 10 bases between the germline ends. CDR3 bases: TGTGCCAGCAGTTACTCGGGAGGAGGGACTGAAGCTTTCTTT. This sequence encodes CASSYSGGGTEAFF.

The rearrangement links TRBV27 to TRBJ2-6; 7 bases agree with TRBD1. This CDR3 comprises 16 residues. V lost 2 bases to trimming and J lost 2 bases; unmatched junction nucleotides: 3. Germline CDR1 is MNHEY and CDR2 is SMNVEV (reference sequence). CDR3 sequence (DNA): TGTGCCAGCAGTTTAGCGACAGGGACTGGGGCCAACGTCCTGACTTTC. Protein product: CASSLATGTGANVLTF. Looking up the rest from reference TRBV27 and TRBJ2-6 gives the full variable domain: EAQVTQNPRYLITVTGKKLTVTCSQNMNHEYMSWYRQDPGLGLRQIYYSMNVEVTDKGDVPEGYKVSRKEKRNFPLILESPSPNQTSLYFCASSLATGTGANVLTFGAGSRLTVL.

The CDR3 sequence is CASSLTGNPLLYSGNTIYF. CDR3 sequence (DNA): TGTGCCAGCAGCTTGACAGGGAACCCTCTACTATACTCTGGAAACACCATATATTTT. The chain has TRBV5-6 and TRBJ1-3, with D possibly TRBD1 on 6 matching bases. V was clipped by 1 base and J by 0 bases, with 20 bases between them. Germline V lookup: CDR1 SGHDT, CDR2 YYEEEE. This CDR3 comprises 19 residues.